The 5 T cell receptor beta chains listed next were all sequenced from one sample in a study of cytotoxic CD8 clonotypes in ibrutinib-treated CLL. Only in-frame clones appear in the TCRdb table, and some are missing; sequencing was by immunoSEQ multiplex PCR. The sample includes 200,000 to 250,000 clones, 70% seen only once; the top ten take roughly 6.4%. The sample consisted of PBMCs, taken after 12 months of ibrutinib treatment. These receptors originate from a human donor with chronic lymphocytic leukemia.

This clone was recorded once. V and J are TRBV7-9 and TRBJ1-1; D is ambiguous. The V and J ends lost 8 bases and 5 bases respectively, with 18 bases between them. The germline CDR1 and CDR2 sequences are SEHNR and FQNEAQ (reference sequence). This CDR3 comprises 14 residues. CDR3 bases: TGTGCCAGCGGCTCGAGGACGGGTGTGACTGAAGCTTTCTTT. Its protein product is CASGSRTGVTEAFF. The whole variable domain, remainder taken from reference TRBV7-9 and TRBJ1-1, is DTGVSQNPRHKITKRGQNVTFRCDPISEHNRLYWYRQTLGQGPEFLTYFQNEAQLEKSRLLSDRFSAERPKGSFSTLEIQRTEQGDSAMYLCASGSRTGVTEAFFGQGTRLTVV.

The V gene is TRBV18, the J gene TRBJ1-6; D ambiguous. Trimming removed 4 bases from V and 9 bases from J, with 16 bases in between. Germline-derived CDR1 and CDR2 are KGHSH and LQKENI. This CDR3 is built from 15 residues. The chain's CDR3 is CASSHTSTGSSPLHF. The CDR3 DNA sequence: TGTGCCAGCTCACACACATCTACGGGTAGTTCACCCCTCCACTTT.

This clone was counted a few times. One junction end does not reproduce the germline sequence, and a read error may be involved. The genes are TRBV28 and TRBJ2-1; 11 positions agree with TRBD2. The V gene's germline CDR1 is MDHEN and CDR2 SYDVKM. The CDR3 is 13 residues long. The CDR3 loop reads CASRAKLAGGPLF. CDR3 bases: TGTGCCAGCAGGGCTAAGTTAGCGGGAGGGCCCCTCTTC.

This chain links TRBV19 with TRBJ2-7; tentatively, D is TRBD1 or TRBD2 (5 bases each). The V end lost 3 bases, the J end lost 7 bases, and 22 bases lay between the germline ends. CDR1 and CDR2 from the germline V gene are LNHDA and SQIVND (reference sequence). This CDR3 spans 16 amino acids. The CDR3 is CASSIGPGLALLEQYF. As DNA, the CDR3 is TGTGCCAGTAGTATCGGACCGGGGCTAGCATTGTTGGAGCAGTACTTC.

The chain combines TRBV5-6 with TRBJ1-5, with D possibly being TRBD1 (6 bases). Germline V gives CDR1 SGHDT, CDR2 YYEEEE. V lost 3 bases and J lost 1, with 14 bases in between. CDR3 length: 16 amino acids. In DNA, the CDR3 is TGTGCCAGCAGCTGGAGGGGGAGGAGCAGCAATCAGCCCCAGCATTTT. Protein: CASSWRGRSSNQPQHF.